These 26 T cell receptor beta chains share one sample of origin, sequenced in a study of blood T cell repertoires in COVID-19. Some clones are missing from TCRdb's copy, which holds only in-frame ones; the method was immunoSEQ multiplex PCR. The sample holds about 63,000 clones, approximately 80% seen once. The sequenced sample was PBMCs or T cells enriched from blood (not recorded which). These receptors were obtained from a woman aged 40 to 50 with acute COVID-19.

The chain carries TRBV6-5 and TRBJ1-4, with 7 positions matching TRBD1. The V gene end was trimmed by 10 bases and the J gene end by 8 bases; junction bases not matched to a gene: 13. The germline CDR1 and CDR2 sequences are MNHEY and SVGAGI. The CDR3 is made up of 14 amino acids. CDR3 in DNA: TGTGCCATCTCGATGAGGGGGCTAAGGGAAAAACTGTTTTTT. It translates to CAISMRGLREKLFF.

The chain links TRBV29-1 to TRBJ1-2; D possibly corresponds to TRBD1 (6 bases). V lost 4 bases and J lost 4, with 19 bases in between. CDR3 length: 15 amino acids. From germline, CDR1 is SQVTM and CDR2 ANQGSEA. CDR3 sequence reads: CSVVGGGGDRYGYTF. CDR3 sequence (DNA): TGCAGCGTTGTGGGGGGCGGGGGAGACCGCTATGGCTACACCTTC.

This clone was detected only once. V and J are TRBV5-6 and TRBJ2-1; tentatively, D is TRBD2 (5 bases). This CDR3 has 14 residues. V was shortened by 1 base and J by 4 bases, with 9 bases between the two germline ends. CDR1 and CDR2 (germline): SGHDT, YYEEEE. The CDR3 DNA follows: TGTGCCAGCAGCTTGCGAGGGCCTTACAATGAGCAGTTCTTC. Translation: CASSLRGPYNEQFF.

V is TRBV6-5 and J is TRBJ1-4; D is perhaps TRBD1 (5 bases). With 2 bases removed from V and 8 bases from J, the gap between germline ends came to 15 bases. Germline V gene lookup returns CDR1 MNHEY and CDR2 SVGAGI. CDR3 length: 15 residues. The CDR3: CASSYAGGVREKLFF. The CDR3 DNA reads TGTGCCAGCAGTTACGCGGGAGGGGTCCGGGAAAAACTGTTTTTT.

CDR3 loop: CASSWGQGSSGYTF. The CDR3 region has the DNA TGCGCCAGCAGCTGGGGTCAGGGGAGCTCTGGCTACACCTTC. V is TRBV5-1 and J is TRBJ1-2; tentative D call: TRBD1 (6 bases). The CDR3 has 14 residues. In germline, CDR1 is SGHRS, CDR2 YFSETQ. V was pared by 3 bases and J by 7 bases, with 16 bases between.

The chain employs TRBV3-1 (or the pseudogene TRBV3-2) and TRBJ1-6; 9 bases agree with TRBD1. Germline V gene sequence: CDR1 LGHDT, CDR2 YNNKEL (reference sequence). The CDR3 has 17 amino acids. Trimming at V came to 1 base and at J to 10 bases, leaving 11 bases not matched to a gene. The CDR3 region is CASSQAPGGQGASPLHF. The CDR3 DNA is TGTGCCAGCAGCCAAGCTCCGGGGGGACAGGGTGCCTCACCCCTCCACTTT.

The V gene is TRBV6-5, the J gene TRBJ1-6; 7 bases are shared with TRBD1. With 0 bases clipped from V and 6 bases from J, the junction kept 2 bases outside the gene matches. CDR1 and CDR2 from the germline V gene are MNHEY and SVGAGI. This CDR3 contains 15 residues. Written as DNA, the CDR3 is TGTGCCAGCAGTTACTCTGGGACAGTTAATTCACCCCTCCACTTT. It codes for CASSYSGTVNSPLHF.

The chain has TRBV9 and TRBJ2-1, with D possibly matching TRBD2 (6 bases). The CDR3 is 16 residues long. V was cut by 3 bases and J by 8 bases, with 21 bases left in between. Looked up from germline, CDR1 is SGDLS and CDR2 is YYNGEE. For the CDR3, the DNA is TGTGCCAGCAGCGGTCCGGGACTCCAGGGTCGGGATGAGCAGTTCTTC. Protein sequence: CASSGPGLQGRDEQFF.

The chain joins TRBV2 to TRBJ1-1; tentatively, D is TRBD1 (6 bases). The V end was cut by 0 bases, the J end by 5 bases, with 10 bases between. Per germline, CDR1 SNHLY and CDR2 FYNNEI. The CDR3 covers 14 residues. The CDR3 region is CASSEAGGWTEAFF. The CDR3 DNA reads TGTGCCAGCAGTGAAGCAGGGGGTTGGACTGAAGCTTTCTTT.

V is TRBV28 and J is TRBJ2-1; weak D call: TRBD2 (5 bases). The CDR3 contains 11 residues. Trimming removed 6 bases from V and 9 bases from J, with 9 bases in between. Germline CDR1 is MDHEN and CDR2 is SYDVKM. CDR3 residues: CASRRDIEQFF. The CDR3 coding sequence is TGTGCCAGCAGGAGGGATATTGAGCAGTTCTTC.

V usage is TRBV27 and J usage is TRBJ2-5; 9 positions match TRBD1. The CDR3 runs 15 residues. Per the germline V gene, CDR1 is MNHEY and CDR2 is SMNVEV (reference sequence). With 6 bases clipped from V and 4 bases from J, the junction kept 9 bases outside the gene matches. The CDR3 DNA sequence: TGTGCCAGCAGGAACAGGGGGCCGGAGCCAGAGACCCAGTACTTC. Its protein is CASRNRGPEPETQYF.

The chain uses TRBV5-1 and TRBJ1-4, with D unclear. CDR3 length: 14 amino acids. The ends were cut back, 4 bases at V and 8 bases at J, with 15 bases in the middle. The V gene's germline CDR1 is SGHRS and CDR2 YFSETQ. The CDR3 region is CASSLEASAEKLFF. The CDR3 bases are TGCGCCAGCAGCCTGGAAGCATCAGCGGAAAAACTGTTTTTT.

The chain couples TRBV10-3 to TRBJ1-1, with D perhaps matching TRBD1 (6 bases). The CDR3 extends over 15 amino acids. V shed 3 bases and J shed 2 bases, with 13 bases lying between them. The germline V gene encodes CDR1 ENHRY and CDR2 SYGVKD. The CDR3 DNA reads as TGTGCCATCAGTGACGGGGGGGCGGGAAACACTGAAGCTTTCTTT. This encodes CAISDGGAGNTEAFF.

J is TRBJ2-7 and V is TRBV9; TRBD2 agrees at 10 bases. The CDR3 length is 15 residues. Losses at the gene ends were 4 bases for V and 5 bases for J; bases not matched to a gene: 9. Germline V lookup: CDR1 SGDLS, CDR2 YYNGEE. The CDR3 DNA sequence: TGTGCCAGCAGCACCCCTAGCGGGAGTAGCGACGAGCAGTACTTC. Encoded protein: CASSTPSGSSDEQYF.

V and J are TRBV2 and TRBJ1-2; D remains unclear. Trimming cost V 5 bases and J 7 bases, with 17 bases left between them. The CDR3 length is 14 residues. The germline V gene encodes CDR1 SNHLY and CDR2 FYNNEI. CDR3 sequence (DNA): TGTGCCAGCAGTCAAATGATCGGAGCAACTGGCTACACCTTC. Its protein product is CASSQMIGATGYTF.

This rearrangement joins TRBV6-5 to TRBJ1-6; 8 bases are shared with TRBD1. V was clipped by 6 bases and J by 8 bases; unmatched bases: 9. Germline V lookup: CDR1 MNHEY, CDR2 SVGAGI. The CDR3 is made up of 15 amino acids. Here the CDR3 DNA reads TGTGCCAGCAGCTACGGGACAGGATCACATTCACCCCTCCACTTT. Its protein is CASSYGTGSHSPLHF.

CDR3 nucleotides: TGTGCCAGCAGCCAAGGGTTTGACAGGGGATCTTATGGCTACACCTTC. Translation: CASSQGFDRGSYGYTF. The V gene is TRBV3-1 (or the pseudogene TRBV3-2), the J gene TRBJ1-2, with 8 bases aligning to TRBD1. From germline, CDR1 is LGHDT and CDR2 YNNKEL (reference sequence). V gave up 1 base and J gave up 5 bases; unmatched junction bases: 9. The CDR3 extends over 16 amino acids.

The CDR3 DNA is TGTGCCAGCAGCTATAGGACAGGGGGCAACTATGGCTACACCTTC. Translating gives CASSYRTGGNYGYTF. The J gene is TRBJ1-2, the V gene TRBV5-4; 11 bases match TRBD1. The CDR3 runs to 15 residues. The V gene's germline CDR1 is SGHNT and CDR2 YYREEE (reference sequence). J lost 2 bases, V lost 3 bases, and 3 bases had no gene match.

In DNA, the CDR3 is TGCAGCGTTGGGTGGGGAGTAACAGATACGCAGTATTTT. Amino acids: CSVGWGVTDTQYF. J is TRBJ2-3 and V is TRBV29-1; a possible D gene is TRBD2 (5 bases). V dropped 4 bases and J dropped 3 bases, with 11 bases sitting between them. Germline CDR1 is SQVTM and CDR2 is ANQGSEA. The CDR3 is made up of 13 amino acids.

DNA for the CDR3: TGTGCCAGCAGCAAAGGTAGGGGGCAGGACTATGAAAAACTGTTTTTT. Protein product: CASSKGRGQDYEKLFF. The chain recombines TRBV21-1 with TRBJ1-4; the table's D call, TRBD1, has no DNA check behind it. TRBV21-1 constitutes a pseudogene. This CDR3 has 16 amino acids.

The chain links TRBV6-2 or TRBV6-3 to TRBJ1-1; no clear D. CDR3 length: 12 amino acids. Germline loops: CDR1 MNHEY, CDR2 SVGEGT. Between the trimmed V and J ends, which lost 5 bases and 8 bases, there was a span of 12 bases. The CDR3 spells CASSELRWEAFF. The CDR3, as DNA: TGTGCCAGCAGTGAGCTGCGATGGGAAGCTTTCTTT.

This clone was recorded only once. The genes are TRBV19 and TRBJ1-2; D remains ambiguous. The germline CDR1 and CDR2 sequences are LNHDA and SQIVND (reference sequence). The CDR3 runs to 14 residues. Trimming removed 5 bases at V and 5 bases at J, with 15 bases between. DNA for the CDR3: TGTGCCAGTAGTCCTTCGGGGATAGTTTATGGCTACACCTTC. This sequence encodes CASSPSGIVYGYTF.

This clone occurred many times. This chain joins TRBV6-6 and TRBJ2-2; no definite D call. This CDR3 comprises 14 residues. The germline CDR1 and CDR2 sequences are MNHNY and SVGAGI (reference sequence). V dropped 4 bases and J dropped 4 bases, with 10 bases sitting between them. CDR3 coding DNA: TGTGCCAGCAGTTCGTCGCGGCTCACCGGGGAGCTGTTTTTT. This encodes CASSSSRLTGELFF.

The chain recombines TRBV11-1 with TRBJ2-3; 8 bases agree with TRBD2. With 1 base clipped from V and 2 bases from J, the junction kept 5 bases outside the gene matches. Germline lookup yields CDR1 SGHAT and CDR2 FQDESV (reference sequence). There are 16 residues in the CDR3. CDR3 region: CASSLVLAGATDTQYF. The CDR3 DNA is TGTGCCAGCAGCTTAGTTCTAGCGGGCGCCACAGATACGCAGTATTTT.

The V and J genes are TRBV3-1 (or the pseudogene TRBV3-2) and TRBJ1-1, with no clear D. This CDR3 region has 12 residues. Germline CDR1 LGHDT, CDR2 YNNKEL (reference sequence). V shed 0 bases and J shed 7 bases, with 6 bases lying between them. CDR3 protein: CASSQERVEAFF. CDR3 nucleotide sequence: TGTGCCAGCAGCCAAGAGCGCGTTGAAGCTTTCTTT.

On this clone: The junction departs from the called germline gene at one end, perhaps through a read error. The chain carries TRBV6-1 and TRBJ2-1, with 10 bases lining up with TRBD2. This CDR3 contains 17 residues. Germline V lookup: CDR1 MNHNS, CDR2 SASEGT. This CDR3 reads CASTETAGGSSYNEQFF. CDR3 DNA: TGTGCCAGCACTGAAACAGCGGGGGGGAGCTCCTACAATGAGCAGTTCTTC.